The present entry profiles one T cell receptor beta chain with its context. Its antigen is unidentified. J was trimmed by 8 bases and V by 6 bases; bases with no gene match: 11. The germline V gene encodes CDR1 MNHEY and CDR2 SVGAGI. The CDR3 is 14 residues long. This record comes from a study of T cells in localized non-small cell lung cancer. Study-level findings and limits: Without multi-region sequencing, intratumor heterogeneity could not be excluded. Uninvolved adjacent lung, not tumor, had the highest T cell clonality. Increased T cell density in blood showed an association with longer overall survival. Of the top 100 tumor clones, median 57 were in adjacent lung, approximately 28 among its top 100.

Libraries were prepared by immunoSEQ multiplex PCR; TCRdb keeps only in-frame clonotypes and omits some of them. The profile shows about 30,000 clones, approximately 90% of them singletons. The clonotype was recovered from a female donor of 60 years or more with stage III squamous cell lung carcinoma. The J gene is TRBJ1-2, the V gene TRBV6-5; TRBD1 matches at 8 bases. Sequencing used peripheral blood, obtained before any cancer treatment. CDR3 loop: CASRSGTGASGYTF. CDR3 nucleotides: TGTGCCAGCAGGTCCGGGACAGGAGCAAGCGGCTACACCTTC.